This TCR beta chain is from a study of T cells of healthy individuals. The CDR3 loop spans 14 amino acids. With 3 bases clipped from V and 9 bases from J, the junction kept 3 bases outside the gene matches. Germline V gene data show CDR1 as SEHNR and CDR2 as FQNEAQ (reference sequence). This clonotype appeared many times. TCRdb re-called the 5' RACE reads with MiXCR, one entry per CDR3 protein. The repertoire holds around 98,000 distinct CDR3 sequences, with 15% to 20% as singletons. The V gene is TRBV7-9, the J gene TRBJ1-6, with 9 positions matching TRBD1. The receptor was derived from a human donor in good health. The CDR3 reads CASSLETGGSPLHF. Written as DNA, the CDR3 is TGTGCCAGCAGCTTGGAGACAGGGGGTTCACCCCTCCACTTT. The variable domain in full, completed from reference TRBV7-9 and TRBJ1-6, reads DTGVSQNPRHKITKRGQNVTFRCDPISEHNRLYWYRQTLGQGPEFLTYFQNEAQLEKSRLLSDRFSAERPKGSFSTLEIQRTEQGDSAMYLCASSLETGGSPLHFGNGTRLTVT.